The sample holds a few counts of the clone carrying this TCR beta chain. The germline V and J ends were trimmed by 1 base and 4 bases, with 16 bases remaining between them. The CDR3 has 16 amino acids. The germline CDR1 and CDR2 sequences are SGHTA and FQGNSA. Time point given: blood 4 weeks post-SBRT, at nephrectomy. Documented treatment: 15 Gy SBRT to primary tumor, nephrectomy 4 weeks later. Nephrectomy followed 15 Gy stereotactic body radiation by 4 weeks. Only in-frame clones appear in the TCRdb table, and some are missing; sequencing was by immunoSEQ multiplex PCR. The table shows about 170,000 clones, with about 88% occurring only once. The data derive from a study of radiation and T cells in renal cell carcinoma.

The origin of this receptor is a woman between 45 and 60 years old with renal cell carcinoma. V and J are TRBV7-2 and TRBJ1-1; D ambiguous. The sample here was blood, taken from a patient whose treatment included radiotherapy and nephrectomy. The CDR3 DNA sequence: TGTGCCAGCAGCTTAGAGGCAGGCATGAGCAGCACTGAAGCTTTCTTT. Its protein product is CASSLEAGMSSTEAFF.